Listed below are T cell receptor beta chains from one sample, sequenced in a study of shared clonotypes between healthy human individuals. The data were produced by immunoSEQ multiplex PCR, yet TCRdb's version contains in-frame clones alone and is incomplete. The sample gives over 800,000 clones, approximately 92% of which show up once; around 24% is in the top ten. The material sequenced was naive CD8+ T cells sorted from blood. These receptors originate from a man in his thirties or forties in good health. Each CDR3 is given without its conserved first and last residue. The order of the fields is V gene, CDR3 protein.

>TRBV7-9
ASSLARHKADIQY
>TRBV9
ASSGGQADYGYT
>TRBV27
ASSSLGGSDYGYT
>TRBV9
ASSPGGGFGNYGYT
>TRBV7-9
ASSIGQGAPKETQY
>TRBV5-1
ASSYTDPTDTQY
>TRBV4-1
ASSQDPGLAGGPKF
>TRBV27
ASKKGRGEQF
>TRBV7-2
ASSLAGYSNQPQH
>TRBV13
ASSRQTGGEAF
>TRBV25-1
ASSEKILAGPSYNEQF
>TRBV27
ASSLNWDTNQPQH
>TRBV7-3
ASSLTPALAYEQY
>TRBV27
ASSSFRSGEQF
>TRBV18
ASSPPTGVGRHYEQY
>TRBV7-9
ASSLSLAGTKETQY
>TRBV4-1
ASSQDQGGGWEQY
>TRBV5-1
ASRLRTSGIYNEQF
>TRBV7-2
ASSLGQGVYEQY
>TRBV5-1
ASSLVGRNTGELF
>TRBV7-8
ASSPGLAGERLFQH
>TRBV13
ASSWGQNEKLF